These 20 T cell receptor beta chains came from one sample sequenced in a study of identical twins (dated by TCRdb to about 2016). Library prep was done by 5' RACE. The sequencer listed for this sample is Illumina HiSeq 2000. The raw public data were reprocessed by TCRdb itself: fastp quality trimming at Q25, MiXCR clonotype calling, in-frame beta chains only. Rows are combined by CDR3 protein, so each entry shows the most common genes and DNA. The sample records about 730,000 distinct CDR3 sequences, approximately 22% of which are singletons. Approximately 4.5% of the sample lies in the top ten. These data were also filed under a second study, of T cells expressing NK-cell markers.

The sequenced material came from PBMCs. Receptor source: a woman younger than 35 in good health.

This clonotype occurred a few times. This chain links TRBV13 with TRBJ1-1; D is unclear. This CDR3 comprises 13 residues. Per germline, CDR1 PRHDT and CDR2 FYEKMQ (reference sequence). The V gene lost 6 bases and the J gene lost 3 bases, with 11 bases spanning the gap. The CDR3 DNA reads as TGTGCCAGCAGGTCCGGTGGGGACACTGAAGCTTTCTTT. It translates to CASRSGGDTEAFF.

This clonotype was detected only a few times. The chain has TRBV20-1 and TRBJ2-3; D is possibly TRBD1 or TRBD2 (5 bases each). From germline, CDR1 is DFQATT and CDR2 SNEGSKA (reference sequence). Trimming removed 5 bases at V and 1 base at J, with 16 bases between. This CDR3 has 15 amino acids. DNA of the CDR3: TGCAGTGCTCCTCGGTACGTGGGGGGCACAGATACGCAGTATTTT. The encoded protein is CSAPRYVGGTDTQYF.

This clonotype came up many times. The V and J genes are TRBV10-3 and TRBJ2-3, with TRBD2 as a possible D gene (5 bases). This CDR3 is built from 12 residues. V lost 5 bases and J 9 bases, leaving 12 bases between the germline ends. Per the germline V gene, CDR1 is ENHRY and CDR2 is SYGVKD. The CDR3 loop is CAISPEGETQYF. The CDR3 nucleotides read TGTGCCATCAGTCCAGAGGGTGAGACGCAGTATTTT.

The chain combines TRBV20-1 with TRBJ2-3; 9 bases align to TRBD1. V dropped 6 bases and J dropped 4; count of bases not matched to a gene: 11. This CDR3 region has 15 residues. Looked up from germline, CDR1 is DFQATT and CDR2 is SNEGSKA (reference sequence). CDR3 nucleotide sequence: TGCAGTGCCCGACAGAGGACAGGGGCCCCAGATACGCAGTATTTT. Amino acids: CSARQRTGAPDTQYF.

This clonotype was counted between two and nine times. The chain employs TRBV7-9 and TRBJ2-1; 7 nucleotides align to TRBD2. V lost 5 bases to trimming and J lost 0 bases; unmatched junction nucleotides: 7. The CDR3 consists of 16 residues. CDR1 is SEHNR, CDR2 FQNEAQ, per germline (reference sequence). CDR3 nucleotides: TGTGCCAGCAGCCTCAAAGCGGGGAACTCCTACAATGAGCAGTTCTTC. This translates into CASSLKAGNSYNEQFF.

This chain's CDR3 is CASSVGGSSADTQYF. The CDR3 DNA is TGCGCCAGCAGCGTTGGCGGGAGTTCGGCAGATACGCAGTATTTT. V usage is TRBV5-1 and J usage is TRBJ2-3; 7 bases are shared with TRBD2. This CDR3 contains 15 residues. Germline CDR1 SGHRS, CDR2 YFSETQ. After removal of 4 bases from V and 4 bases from J, the junction contained 9 bases not matched to a gene.

In its sample, this clonotype was seen a few times. V gene TRBV29-1 combines with J gene TRBJ2-5; 7 positions match TRBD2. Germline loops: CDR1 SQVTM, CDR2 ANQGSEA. V lost 2 bases to trimming and J lost 4 bases; unmatched junction nucleotides: 7. The CDR3 runs 14 residues. CDR3 sequence (DNA): TGCAGCGTTGAAAACGCGGGGGTGGGAGAGACCCAGTACTTC. It yields the protein CSVENAGVGETQYF.

This clonotype was detected a few times. V is TRBV5-5 and J is TRBJ2-1; tentatively, D is TRBD2 (6 bases). Per germline, CDR1 SGHKS and CDR2 YYEKEE (reference sequence). The CDR3 extends over 18 amino acids. The ends were cut back, 3 bases at V and 0 bases at J, with 19 bases in the middle. The CDR3 DNA follows: TGTGCCAGCAGCTGGACATGGGGAGGCTCGAGCTCCTACAATGAGCAGTTCTTC. It translates to CASSWTWGGSSSYNEQFF.

This clonotype was seen at least ten times. The rearrangement uses TRBV12-3 or TRBV12-4 and TRBJ1-2; D is unclear. This CDR3 contains 11 residues. V gave up 6 bases and J gave up 3 bases, with 5 bases separating them. CDR3 sequence reads: CASRGDYGYTF. The DNA of the CDR3 is TGTGCCAGCAGGGGAGACTATGGCTACACCTTC.

The V and J genes are TRBV15 and TRBJ2-7; D ambiguous. V was clipped by 0 bases and J by 3 bases, with 9 bases between them. The CDR3 loop spans 14 amino acids. Per germline, CDR1 LNHNV and CDR2 YYDKDF (reference sequence). In DNA, the CDR3 is TGTGCCACCAGCAGAGATCAGGATGGCTACGAGCAGTACTTC. Its protein product is CATSRDQDGYEQYF.

This clonotype was seen more than once but under ten times. The chain uses TRBV5-1 and TRBJ1-6; no definite D call. The CDR3 is 16 amino acids. V lost 0 bases and J lost 10, with 17 bases in between. Germline V gene data show CDR1 as SGHRS and CDR2 as YFSETQ. CDR3: CASSLEFAGNGSPLHF. In DNA form, the CDR3 reads TGCGCCAGCAGCTTGGAATTCGCGGGAAATGGGTCACCCCTCCACTTT.

The sample holds a few counts of this clonotype. The chain carries TRBV27 and TRBJ1-5; no firm D call. The CDR3 is 14 amino acids. V dropped 2 bases and J dropped 7 bases, with 12 bases sitting between them. Germline CDR1 and CDR2: MNHEY and SMNVEV (reference sequence). The CDR3 DNA reads as TGTGCCAGCAGTTTAAAAGGAACGCGACAGCCCCAGCATTTT. Translating gives CASSLKGTRQPQHF.

This clonotype was counted only a few times. The chain recombines TRBV11-2 with TRBJ2-3, with 14 positions matching TRBD2. CDR3 length: 20 amino acids. Germline CDR1 is SGHAT and CDR2 is FQNNGV. Trimming took 4 bases from V and 6 from J; bases not matched to a gene: 18. The CDR3 nucleotides read TGTGCCAGCAGCTACACCCTAGCTGGACTAGCGGGAGGCCTATCGGATACGCAGTATTTT. Translation gives CASSYTLAGLAGGLSDTQYF.

The chain joins TRBV7-2 to TRBJ2-7, with D maybe TRBD1 (5 bases). Deletions cut 4 bases from V and 5 bases from J, with 15 bases between. Looked up from germline, CDR1 is SGHTA and CDR2 is FQGNSA. The CDR3 extends over 14 amino acids. The CDR3 DNA reads TGTGCCAGCAGCTCACCTCAAGGGGCGGACGAGCAGTACTTC. Translated, it gives CASSSPQGADEQYF.

The V call is TRBV5-1, the J call TRBJ2-5; 7 nucleotides match TRBD1. The CDR3 runs to 13 residues. Germline assignment: CDR1 SGHRS and CDR2 YFSETQ. With V trimmed by 2 bases and J by 3 bases, 1 base remained unmatched. The DNA of the CDR3 is TGCGCCAGCAGCTTTACAGGGGAAGAGACCCAGTACTTC. Its translation: CASSFTGEETQYF.

This clonotype has only a few counts. J is TRBJ2-1 and V is TRBV7-2; 9 nucleotides align to TRBD2. This CDR3 is built from 15 residues. CDR1 SGHTA and CDR2 FQGNSA come from the germline V gene. The V segment lost 1 base and the J segment 8 bases; nucleotides outside the gene matches: 6. The CDR3 DNA is TGTGCCAGCAGCTTAGGAGGTAGCGGGAGCGATGAGCAGTTCTTC. It translates to CASSLGGSGSDEQFF.

This clonotype was observed a few times. V usage is TRBV27 and J usage is TRBJ2-7, with D perhaps assigned TRBD1 or TRBD2 (5 bases each). The germline V gene has CDR1 MNHEY and CDR2 SMNVEV (reference sequence). This CDR3 region has 13 residues. V gave up 4 bases and J gave up 5 bases, with 12 bases separating them. The CDR3 nucleotides are TGTGCCAGCAGTTGGGGGTACAGAGACGAGCAGTACTTC. This sequence encodes CASSWGYRDEQYF.

V gene TRBV3-1 combines with J gene TRBJ2-4; possibly TRBD2 for D (6 bases). Trimming cost V 1 base and J 1 base, with 20 bases left between them. CDR1 and CDR2 (germline): LGHDT, YNNKEL (reference sequence). The CDR3 totals 19 residues. In nucleotides, the CDR3 is TGTGCCAGCAGCCAAGTATGGGGAGGAAGCACACTTGCCAAAAACATTCAGTACTTC. Translated: CASSQVWGGSTLAKNIQYF.

The V and J genes are TRBV14 and TRBJ2-1; no clear D. CDR1 is SGHDN and CDR2 is FVKESK in the germline V gene. Between the trimmed V and J ends, which lost 0 bases and 7 bases, there was a span of 13 bases. The CDR3 loop spans 15 amino acids. The DNA for the CDR3 is TGTGCCAGCAGCCAAGAAATCGGGCGGAATAATGAGCAGTTCTTC. Translation gives CASSQEIGRNNEQFF.

This chain links TRBV24-1 with TRBJ1-2; no clear D. Trimming removed 4 bases at V and 7 bases at J, with 12 bases between. The germline gives CDR1 KGHDR, CDR2 SFDVKD. This CDR3 has 13 residues. This CDR3 is CATSDGSTGGYTF. CDR3 nucleotide sequence: TGTGCCACCAGTGACGGATCAACCGGTGGCTACACCTTC.